This entry lists 23 T cell receptor beta chains sequenced from one sample in a study of blood T cell repertoires in COVID-19. The data were produced by immunoSEQ multiplex PCR, yet TCRdb's version contains in-frame clones alone and is incomplete. The sample includes a few hundred thousand clones, approximately 90% of them seen just once. Sequencing was done on a sample of peripheral blood. Every receptor here comes from a woman aged 55-69 years with acute or convalescent COVID-19.

This chain joins TRBV29-1 and TRBJ2-5, with 15 bases lining up with TRBD2. CDR1 SQVTM and CDR2 ANQGSEA come from the germline V gene. V shed 7 bases and J 2 bases; nucleotides not matched to a gene: 5. The CDR3 sequence is 15 residues long. The CDR3: CSAGTSGGPQETQYF. DNA for the CDR3: TGCAGCGCCGGGACTAGCGGGGGGCCTCAAGAGACCCAGTACTTC.

The V gene is TRBV2, the J gene TRBJ2-4; TRBD1 matches at 8 bases. CDR3 length: 15 amino acids. V gave up 6 bases and J gave up 3 bases; unmatched junction bases: 7. Germline loops: CDR1 SNHLY, CDR2 FYNNEI. For the CDR3, the DNA is TGTGCCAGCAGACCACAGGGGGAGGTCAAAAACATTCAGTACTTC. It specifies CASRPQGEVKNIQYF.

This chain connects TRBV5-1 to TRBJ2-1, with 13 bases lining up with TRBD2. Unmatched junction bases numbered 15, after V lost 2 bases and J lost 7 bases. This CDR3 spans 19 amino acids. Germline V gene data show CDR1 as SGHRS and CDR2 as YFSETQ. This CDR3 reads CASSFPRTSGGPVLNEQFF. CDR3 bases: TGCGCCAGCAGCTTTCCTCGGACTAGCGGGGGCCCTGTTCTTAATGAGCAGTTCTTC.

V is TRBV5-6 and J is TRBJ1-1; D gene uncertain. The germline V gene encodes CDR1 SGHDT and CDR2 YYEEEE. This CDR3 region has 15 residues. With 4 bases removed from V and 5 bases from J, the gap between germline ends came to 18 bases. The CDR3 spells CASSPFRRERTEAFF. CDR3 DNA sequence: TGTGCCAGCAGCCCGTTTCGGAGAGAGAGAACTGAAGCTTTCTTT.

A single count supports this clone. The CDR3 loop reads CASSFSPGGAGQPQHF. For the CDR3, the DNA is TGTGCCAGCAGCTTTTCCCCAGGGGGCGCGGGTCAGCCCCAGCATTTT. The chain couples TRBV7-8 to TRBJ1-5; TRBD1 aligns across 8 bases. The CDR3 covers 16 residues. With V trimmed by 3 bases and J by 6 bases, 10 bases remained unmatched. CDR1 and CDR2 (germline): SGHVS, FQNEAQ.

This rearrangement joins TRBV3-1 (or the pseudogene TRBV3-2) to TRBJ1-6; 9 nucleotides match TRBD1. The CDR3 runs to 16 residues. The ends lost 1 base at V and 6 bases at J; junction bases unmatched: 4. The germline CDR1 and CDR2 sequences are LGHDT and YNNKEL (reference sequence). DNA of the CDR3: TGTGCCAGCAGCCAAGGTCAGGGACAGGGTAATTCACCCCTCCACTTT. This encodes CASSQGQGQGNSPLHF.

The gene calls are TRBV6-2 or TRBV6-3 and TRBJ2-2, with 8 bases that match TRBD2. V lost 2 bases, J lost 6 bases, and 8 bases stayed unmatched. The CDR3 covers 16 residues. Germline V lookup: CDR1 MNHEY, CDR2 SVGEGT. The DNA of the CDR3 is TGTGCCAGCAGTTACGCCTCGGGGGGGACGGCCGGGGAGCTGTTTTTT. It specifies CASSYASGGTAGELFF.

The chain recombines TRBV5-1 with TRBJ2-2; 13 bases line up with TRBD2. The germline CDR1 and CDR2 sequences are SGHRS and YFSETQ. This CDR3 comprises 16 residues. With V trimmed by 7 bases and J by 5 bases, 8 bases remained unmatched. The CDR3 is CASRPGLAGRTGELFF. CDR3 in DNA: TGCGCCAGCCGCCCGGGACTAGCGGGGCGGACCGGGGAGCTGTTTTTT.

This sequence joins TRBV4-3 and TRBJ2-3, with D possibly TRBD1 on 5 matching bases. Germline lookup yields CDR1 LGHNA and CDR2 YSLEER. The V gene lost 4 bases and the J gene lost 9 bases, with 14 bases spanning the gap. The CDR3 is 13 amino acids. In DNA, the CDR3 is TGCGCCAGCAGCCCGGGTGGCAGGACAACGCAGTATTTT. The encoded protein is CASSPGGRTTQYF.

This clone was detected a few times. The rearrangement joins TRBV28 to TRBJ1-5, with TRBD1 matching over 7 bases. The length of the CDR3 is 14 residues. Trimming cost V 6 bases and J 7 bases; bases outside gene matches: 9. The germline V gene has CDR1 MDHEN and CDR2 SYDVKM. Here the CDR3 reads CASRWTGLGQPQHF. The DNA of the CDR3 is TGTGCCAGCAGATGGACAGGCCTGGGGCAGCCCCAGCATTTT. Looking up the rest from reference TRBV28 and TRBJ1-5 gives the full variable domain: DVKVTQSSRYLVKRTGEKVFLECVQDMDHENMFWYRQDPGLGLRLIYFSYDVKMKEKGDIPEGYSVSREKKERFSLILESASTNQTSMYLCASRWTGLGQPQHFGDGTRLSIL.

The chain recombines TRBV13 with TRBJ2-1, with 7 bases lining up with TRBD2. The CDR3 consists of 15 residues. Germline CDR1 PRHDT, CDR2 FYEKMQ (reference sequence). The trim removed 1 base at V and 5 bases at J, leaving 5 bases unmatched. The DNA for the CDR3 is TGTGCCAGCAGCTTAGACGGGAGGCGAAACAATGAGCAGTTCTTC. This encodes CASSLDGRRNNEQFF.

V gene TRBV5-1 combines with J gene TRBJ2-2, with TRBD1 matching 7 bases. The trim removed 4 bases at V and 0 bases at J, leaving 6 bases unmatched. CDR3 length: 16 residues. Germline V gene lookup returns CDR1 SGHRS and CDR2 YFSETQ. CDR3 coding DNA: TGCGCCAGCAGCAAGGGGGACAGCGCGAACACCGGGGAGCTGTTTTTT. This codes for CASSKGDSANTGELFF.

The chain is built from TRBV2 and TRBJ1-1; 7 bases agree with TRBD1. This CDR3 has 13 amino acids. In germline, CDR1 is SNHLY, CDR2 FYNNEI. Trimming cost V 3 bases and J 6 bases; bases outside gene matches: 4. The CDR3 loop is CASSDQGGSEAFF. CDR3 DNA sequence: TGTGCCAGCAGTGACCAGGGGGGCTCTGAAGCTTTCTTT.

The chain couples TRBV7-9 to TRBJ1-4; D may be TRBD1 (6 bases). Germline V gene lookup returns CDR1 SEHNR and CDR2 FQNEAQ (reference sequence). CDR3 size: 16 residues. Trimming took 3 bases from V and 7 from J, leaving 18 bases between them. The CDR3 nucleotides read TGTGCCAGCAGCTTCGCTGCGGGGGCCTTTGGTGAAAAACTGTTTTTT. Protein: CASSFAAGAFGEKLFF.

This clone was seen only once. The chain couples TRBV28 to TRBJ1-2, with 10 bases aligning to TRBD1. CDR1 is MDHEN, CDR2 SYDVKM, per germline. Trimming took 6 bases from V and 4 from J; bases not matched to a gene: 8. The CDR3 extends over 15 amino acids. The CDR3 loop is CASRTTGGVGYGYTF. The CDR3 bases are TGTGCCAGCAGAACGACAGGGGGCGTCGGCTATGGCTACACCTTC.

CDR3 in amino acids: CASSLWGDQPQHF. CDR3 sequence (DNA): TGTGCCAGCAGCTTATGGGGGGATCAGCCCCAGCATTTT. V usage is TRBV7-9 and J usage is TRBJ1-5; tentatively, D is TRBD1 (5 bases). The CDR3 consists of 13 residues. The V gene lost 2 bases and the J gene lost 5 bases, with 7 bases spanning the gap. Germline CDR1 SEHNR, CDR2 FQNEAQ (reference sequence).

This rearrangement joins TRBV7-8 to TRBJ1-4; D is undetermined. The germline gives CDR1 SGHVS, CDR2 FQNEAQ. The V end was cut by 1 base, the J end by 12 bases, with 15 bases between. The CDR3 length is 14 residues. The CDR3 loop is CASSLGVAGNELFF. The CDR3 DNA is TGTGCCAGCAGCTTAGGCGTAGCGGGGAATGAACTGTTTTTT.

This clone was observed a few times. The V and J genes are TRBV4-1 and TRBJ1-2; 12 bases agree with TRBD1. Trimming at V came to 1 base and at J to 8 bases, leaving 8 bases not matched to a gene. Germline V lookup: CDR1 MGHRA, CDR2 YSYEKL. The CDR3 has 16 residues. This CDR3 reads CASSQVPGQGARGYTF. The CDR3 DNA sequence: TGCGCCAGCAGCCAAGTTCCGGGACAGGGGGCGAGGGGCTACACCTTC.

The genes are TRBV15 and TRBJ2-5; D unclear. V gave up 3 bases and J gave up 5 bases, with 10 bases separating them. CDR1 is LNHNV, CDR2 YYDKDF, per germline (reference sequence). This CDR3 spans 13 amino acids. The CDR3 region has the DNA TGTGCCACCAGCAGGGAACGAGCGGAGACCCAGTACTTC. Translating gives CATSRERAETQYF.

V gene TRBV28 combines with J gene TRBJ2-2, with 8 bases lining up with TRBD1. CDR3 length: 15 residues. Trimming cost V 7 bases and J 5 bases; bases outside gene matches: 9. Germline CDR1 reads MDHEN; CDR2 reads SYDVKM. CDR3 in DNA: TGTGCCAGCATAGGAGGCAGGGGGCGTACCGGGGAGCTGTTTTTT. Residues: CASIGGRGRTGELFF.

The genes are TRBV4-3 and TRBJ2-3; TRBD2 aligns across 9 bases. J was trimmed by 6 bases and V by 4 bases; bases with no gene match: 11. CDR1 and CDR2 from the germline V gene are LGHNA and YSLEER. The CDR3 is 16 amino acids. The DNA of the CDR3 is TGCGCCAGCAGCCCAAATAGCGGGGGAGAGGGGGATACGCAGTATTTT. Protein: CASSPNSGGEGDTQYF.

The chain uses TRBV27 and TRBJ2-1; possibly TRBD2 for D (6 bases). V was cut by 3 bases and J by 7 bases, with 19 bases left in between. The CDR3 totals 16 residues. Germline V CDR1 and CDR2: MNHEY, SMNVEV (reference sequence). CDR3 region: CASSFPSMLGGNEQFF. The CDR3 coding sequence is TGTGCCAGCAGTTTTCCCAGCATGCTCGGGGGAAATGAGCAGTTCTTC.

In this sample, this clone turned up a few times. The V call is TRBV12-3 or TRBV12-4, the J call TRBJ1-2, with 8 nucleotides matching TRBD1. The CDR3 covers 13 residues. V gave up 5 bases and J gave up 2 bases; unmatched junction bases: 1. The CDR3 sequence is CASSRTGNYGYTF. DNA for the CDR3: TGTGCCAGCAGTCGGACAGGGAACTATGGCTACACCTTC.